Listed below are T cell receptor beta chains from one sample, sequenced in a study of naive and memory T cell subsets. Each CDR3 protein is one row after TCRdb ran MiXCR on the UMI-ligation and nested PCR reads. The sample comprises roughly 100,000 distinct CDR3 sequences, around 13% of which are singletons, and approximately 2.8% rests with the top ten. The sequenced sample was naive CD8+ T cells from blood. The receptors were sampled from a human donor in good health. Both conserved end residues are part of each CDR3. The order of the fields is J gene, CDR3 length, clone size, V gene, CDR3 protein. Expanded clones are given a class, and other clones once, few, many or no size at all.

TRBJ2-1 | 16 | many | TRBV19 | CAREAVLPNKENEQFF
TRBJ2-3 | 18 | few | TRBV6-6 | CASSYGLLAGGQGDTQYF
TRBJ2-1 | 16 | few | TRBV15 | CATSREASGSLNEQFF
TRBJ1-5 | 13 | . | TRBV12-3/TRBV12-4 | CASSLLGDQPQHF
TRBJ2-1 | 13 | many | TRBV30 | CAWTVWSGNEQFF
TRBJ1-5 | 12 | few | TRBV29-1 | CSVGWGNQPQHF
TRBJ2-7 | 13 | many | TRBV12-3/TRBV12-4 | CASRTSTAYEQYF
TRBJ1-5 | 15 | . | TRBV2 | CASSEPLGGGQPQHF
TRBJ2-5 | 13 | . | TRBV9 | CASSPGPKETQYF
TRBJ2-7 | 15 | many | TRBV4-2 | CASSQDPEGSYEQYF
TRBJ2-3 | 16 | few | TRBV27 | CASSLSVAGATDTQYF
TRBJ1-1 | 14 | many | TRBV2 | CASSEEQMNTEAFF
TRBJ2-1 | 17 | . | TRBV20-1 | CSARDEWREVSYNEQFF
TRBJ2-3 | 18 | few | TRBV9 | CASSVDKGAVPPTDTQYF
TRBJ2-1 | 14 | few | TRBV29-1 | CSVYGGAVLYEQFF
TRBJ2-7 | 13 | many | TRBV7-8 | CASSVGRTYEQYF